This TCR beta chain is from a study of OX40 agonist ivuxolimab in advanced cancers. Study-wide context: Partial responses occurred in Three dose-escalation patients, one with hepatocellular carcinoma and two with cutaneous melanoma. Findings and caveats of the study: Normalized T-cell clonal expansion was also low in some nonresponders. Still undetermined is the antigen specificity of the expanded peripheral T cells.

To note about this clone: Its antigen is as yet unknown.

V shed 4 bases and J shed 4 bases, with 7 bases lying between them. This CDR3 region has 12 residues. Per germline, CDR1 MNHEY and CDR2 SMNVEV (reference sequence). Some clones are missing from TCRdb's copy, which holds only in-frame ones; the method was immunoSEQ multiplex PCR. The data contain around 20,000 clones, approximately 80% of them singletons. Autoimmune disease history or systemic immunosuppression disqualified patients. The TCR comes from an adult with an advanced solid tumor such as melanoma, head and neck, liver or kidney cancer. The source was CD4+ or CD8+ T cells sorted from blood, collected in a trial of the OX40 agonist ivuxolimab. The chain recombines TRBV27 with TRBJ1-1; D unresolved. Here the CDR3 reads CASSSPGTEAFF. DNA of the CDR3: TGTGCCAGCAGTTCCCCGGGCACTGAAGCTTTCTTT.